This T cell receptor (beta chain) stems from a study of shared clonotypes between healthy human individuals. This clone came up a few times. What it recognizes is unknown. The naive CD8 population came from CD45RO-negative cells selected for CCR7, without terminally differentiated effector memory CD45RA+ cells. The repertoire was sequenced with immunoSEQ multiplex PCR; TCRdb's copy has only in-frame clones and lacks some. The table lists nearly 2 million clones, 85% to 95% of them singletons. Study-level points and caveats: Non-shared clonotypes showed lower generation probabilities than clonotypes common to all four donors.

Sequenced: naive CD8+ T cells sorted from blood. The TCR sequence derives from a man aged 18 to 30 in good health.

CDR3 nucleotides: TGTGCCAGCAGTACGGGACTATTCATGGGAAACACCATATATTTT. This codes for CASSTGLFMGNTIYF. The genes are TRBV6-5 and TRBJ1-3; maybe TRBD1 (5 bases). The CDR3 is 15 residues long. Trimming cost V 5 bases and J 4 bases, with 15 bases left between them. Per germline, CDR1 MNHEY and CDR2 SVGAGI.